This T cell receptor (beta chain) was observed in a study of blood T cell repertoires in COVID-19. Background on the study: Samples representing acute and convalescent COVID-19 were sourced from the United States, Italy and Spain. Sources were T cells, B-cell-depleted T cells, or PBMCs; the material itself was cDNA or gDNA.

The CDR3 contains 15 residues. CDR1 and CDR2 from the germline V gene are MDHEN and SYDVKM. The trim removed 8 bases at V and 4 bases at J, leaving 10 bases unmatched. As originally analysed: Estimates of nucleated cell counts were drawn from the amplification of reference gene primers. Data came from immunoSEQ multiplex PCR; TCRdb stores just in-frame clones and leaves some out. That table furnishes V, J and clone size, whereas the DNA furnished D and trimming. The repertoire consists of fewer than 500,000 clones, with 70% to 85% occurring once and the leading ten covering around 1.1%. This TCR was sampled from a human donor with acute or convalescent COVID-19. The donor label of this sample is uncertain. The sample consisted of peripheral blood. The gene calls are TRBV28 and TRBJ2-1; 8 bases are a match to TRBD2. This chain's CDR3 is CASLSRAGGYNEQFF. CDR3 nucleotides: TGTGCCAGCCTTTCCCGGGCGGGAGGTTACAATGAGCAGTTCTTC.